This passage covers 9 T cell receptor beta chains from one sample sequenced in a study of shared clonotypes between healthy human individuals. This table comes from immunoSEQ multiplex PCR, and its TCRdb copy is limited to in-frame clones, with some not included. The sample lists about 480,000 clones, 60% to 85% occurring once. Material for sequencing was PBMCs. The receptors were gathered from a woman aged 40 to 50 in good health. Some clones in this sample may be carry-over from other donors' samples.

The chain joins TRBV5-1 to TRBJ1-2; D is ambiguous. Trimming cost V 4 bases and J 5 bases, with 18 bases left between them. The length of the CDR3 is 15 residues. Germline loops: CDR1 SGHRS, CDR2 YFSETQ. The CDR3 coding sequence is TGCGCCAGCAGCGATCAGGACCTGAACGGGTATGGCTACACCTTC. Translating gives CASSDQDLNGYGYTF.

The chain is built from TRBV5-1 and TRBJ1-4; no firm D call. V gave up 4 bases and J gave up 0 bases, with 13 bases separating them. Looked up from germline, CDR1 is SGHRS and CDR2 is YFSETQ. The CDR3 contains 16 residues. This CDR3 is CASSVDGVATNEKLFF. CDR3 coding DNA: TGCGCCAGCAGCGTGGACGGAGTTGCAACTAATGAAAAACTGTTTTTT.

The V call is TRBV15, the J call TRBJ1-4; TRBD1 agrees at 12 bases. Per germline, CDR1 LNHNV and CDR2 YYDKDF (reference sequence). The CDR3 contains 15 residues. V shed 3 bases, J shed 11 bases, and the junction held 7 bases outside the gene matches. Here the CDR3 reads CATSSRDRGREKLFF. CDR3 in DNA: TGTGCCACCAGCAGCCGGGACAGGGGGCGAGAGAAACTGTTTTTT.

This clone was counted a few times. This chain uses TRBV5-6 with TRBJ2-5; weak D call: TRBD1 (6 bases). The CDR3 contains 14 residues. Germline V CDR1 and CDR2: SGHDT, YYEEEE. Trimming took off 1 base at V and 5 bases at J, with 12 bases between the two ends. CDR3 coding DNA: TGTGCCAGCAGCTTGAACAGGGTCCTGGAGACCCAGTACTTC. Encoded protein: CASSLNRVLETQYF.

This clone came up a few times. The chain combines TRBV4-1 with TRBJ2-3, with D possibly matching TRBD1 (6 bases). From germline, CDR1 is MGHRA and CDR2 YSYEKL. The CDR3 extends over 15 amino acids. V lost 2 bases and J 2 bases, leaving 11 bases between the germline ends. CDR3 region: CASSQLGQPTDTQYF. CDR3 coding DNA: TGCGCCAGCAGCCAACTAGGACAGCCCACAGATACGCAGTATTTT.

CDR3: CASSFSTGRNEKLFF. CDR3 DNA sequence: TGTGCCAGCAGTTTCTCGACAGGGAGAAATGAAAAACTGTTTTTT. The V call is TRBV6-6, the J call TRBJ1-4; 7 nucleotides match TRBD1. The CDR3 length is 15 residues. Germline values: CDR1 MNHNY, CDR2 SVGAGI (reference sequence). The junction had 7 bases not matched to a gene; V was cut back by 4 bases and J by 5 bases.

As regards this clone: The same CDR3 can be traced to other DNA sequences in this sample. The V gene is TRBV30, the J gene TRBJ1-4; the D is unclear. The germline V gene has CDR1 GTSNPN and CDR2 SVGIG (reference sequence). CDR3 length equals 11 residues. The V gene lost 0 bases and the J gene lost 7 bases, with 3 bases spanning the gap. The CDR3 DNA follows: TGTGCCTGGAGTGTAGGTGAAAAACTGTTTTTT. This gives the protein CAWSVGEKLFF.

The chain recombines TRBV6-4 with TRBJ2-5, with 12 nucleotides matching TRBD2. This CDR3 is built from 16 residues. Germline V CDR1 and CDR2: MRHNA, SNTAGT. After removal of 6 bases from V and 5 bases from J, the junction contained 10 bases not matched to a gene. CDR3: CASSVPLAGGGETQYF. For the CDR3, the DNA is TGTGCCAGCAGCGTGCCACTAGCGGGAGGTGGGGAGACCCAGTACTTC.

The chain links TRBV2 to TRBJ1-1; D is unresolved. The CDR3 sequence is 14 residues long. From germline, CDR1 is SNHLY and CDR2 FYNNEI. V was trimmed by 2 bases and J by 5 bases, leaving 12 bases between them. The CDR3 nucleotides are TGTGCCAGCAGTGAACGTTCCCACGGAACTGAAGCTTTCTTT. Its protein is CASSERSHGTEAFF.